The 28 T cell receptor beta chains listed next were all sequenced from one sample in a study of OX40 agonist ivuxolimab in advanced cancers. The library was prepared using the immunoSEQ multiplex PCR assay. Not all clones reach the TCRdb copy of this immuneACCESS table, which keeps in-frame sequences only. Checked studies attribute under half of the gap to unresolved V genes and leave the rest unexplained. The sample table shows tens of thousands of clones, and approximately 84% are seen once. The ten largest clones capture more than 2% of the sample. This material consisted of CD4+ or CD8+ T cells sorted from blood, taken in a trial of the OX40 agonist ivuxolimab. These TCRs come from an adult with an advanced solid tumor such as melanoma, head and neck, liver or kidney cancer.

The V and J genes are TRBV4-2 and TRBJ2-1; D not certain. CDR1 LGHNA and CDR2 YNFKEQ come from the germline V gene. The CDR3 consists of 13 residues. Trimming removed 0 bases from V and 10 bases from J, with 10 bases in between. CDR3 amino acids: CASSQDRLGEQFF. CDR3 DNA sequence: TGTGCCAGCAGCCAAGATCGGTTAGGGGAGCAGTTCTTC.

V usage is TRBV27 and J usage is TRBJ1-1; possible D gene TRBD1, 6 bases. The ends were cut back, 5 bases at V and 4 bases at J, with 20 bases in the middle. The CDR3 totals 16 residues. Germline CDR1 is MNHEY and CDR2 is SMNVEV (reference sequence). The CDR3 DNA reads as TGTGCCAGCAGTCCGACCGGGGGGGCACACAGCACTGAAGCTTTCTTT. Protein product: CASSPTGGAHSTEAFF.

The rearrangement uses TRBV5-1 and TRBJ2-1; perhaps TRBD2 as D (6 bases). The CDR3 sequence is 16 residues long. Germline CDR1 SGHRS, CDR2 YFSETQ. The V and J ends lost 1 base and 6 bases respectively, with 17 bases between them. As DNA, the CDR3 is TGCGCCAGCAGCTTGCCGGGAGACTCCTTGGGCAATGAGCAGTTCTTC. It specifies CASSLPGDSLGNEQFF.

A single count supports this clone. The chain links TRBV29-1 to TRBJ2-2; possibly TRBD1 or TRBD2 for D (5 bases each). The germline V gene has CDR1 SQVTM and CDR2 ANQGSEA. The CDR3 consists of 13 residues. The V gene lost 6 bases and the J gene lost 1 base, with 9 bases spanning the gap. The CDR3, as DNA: TGCAGCGTCCTGGGGGTGAACACCGGGGAGCTGTTTTTT. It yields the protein CSVLGVNTGELFF.

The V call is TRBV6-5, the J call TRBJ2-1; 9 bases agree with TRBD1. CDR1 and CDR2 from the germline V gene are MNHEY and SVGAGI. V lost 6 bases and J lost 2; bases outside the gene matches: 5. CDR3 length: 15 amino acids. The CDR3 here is CASRLTGGPYNEQFF. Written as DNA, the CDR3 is TGTGCCAGCAGGCTCACAGGGGGCCCCTACAATGAGCAGTTCTTC.

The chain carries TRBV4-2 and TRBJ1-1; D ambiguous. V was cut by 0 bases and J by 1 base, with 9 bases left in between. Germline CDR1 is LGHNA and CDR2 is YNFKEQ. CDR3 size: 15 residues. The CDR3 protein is CASSQDLTENTEAFF. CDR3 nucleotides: TGTGCCAGCAGCCAAGACCTCACAGAGAACACTGAAGCTTTCTTT.

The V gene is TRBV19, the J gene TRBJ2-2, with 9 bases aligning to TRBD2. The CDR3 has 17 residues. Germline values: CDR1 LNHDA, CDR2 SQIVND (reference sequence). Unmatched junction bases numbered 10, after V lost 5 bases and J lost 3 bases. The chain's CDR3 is CASSPNVAGAHTGELFF. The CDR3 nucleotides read TGTGCCAGTAGTCCGAACGTAGCGGGGGCGCACACCGGGGAGCTGTTTTTT. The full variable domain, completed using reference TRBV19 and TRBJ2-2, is DGGITQSPKYLFRKEGQNVTLSCEQNLNHDAMYWYRQDPGQGLRLIYYSQIVNDFQKGDIAEGYSVSREKKESFPLTVTSAQKNPTAFYLCASSPNVAGAHTGELFFGEGSRLTVL.

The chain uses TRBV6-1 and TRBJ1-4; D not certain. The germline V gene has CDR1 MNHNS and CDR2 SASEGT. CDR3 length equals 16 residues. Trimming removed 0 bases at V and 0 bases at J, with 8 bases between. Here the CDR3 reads CASSEALSTTNEKLFF. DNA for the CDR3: TGTGCCAGCAGTGAAGCGTTGAGTACAACTAATGAAAAACTGTTTTTT.

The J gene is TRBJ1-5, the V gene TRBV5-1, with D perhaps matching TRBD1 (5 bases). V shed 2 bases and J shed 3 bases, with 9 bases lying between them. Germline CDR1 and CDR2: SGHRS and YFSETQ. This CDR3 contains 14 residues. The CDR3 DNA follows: TGCGCCAGCAGCTTAACGGGGGACAATCAGCCCCAGCATTTT. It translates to CASSLTGDNQPQHF.

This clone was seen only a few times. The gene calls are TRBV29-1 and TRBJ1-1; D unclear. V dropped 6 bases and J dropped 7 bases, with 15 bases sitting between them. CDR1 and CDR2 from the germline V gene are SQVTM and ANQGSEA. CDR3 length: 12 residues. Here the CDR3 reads CSVGLGIIEAFF. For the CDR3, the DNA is TGCAGCGTCGGGCTGGGTATAATTGAAGCTTTCTTT.

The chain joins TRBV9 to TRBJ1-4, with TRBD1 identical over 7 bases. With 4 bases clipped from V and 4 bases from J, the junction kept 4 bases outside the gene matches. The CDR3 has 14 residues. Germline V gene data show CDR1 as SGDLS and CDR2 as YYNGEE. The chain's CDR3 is CASSQQGLNEKLFF. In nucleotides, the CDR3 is TGTGCCAGCAGCCAACAGGGGCTTAATGAAAAACTGTTTTTT.

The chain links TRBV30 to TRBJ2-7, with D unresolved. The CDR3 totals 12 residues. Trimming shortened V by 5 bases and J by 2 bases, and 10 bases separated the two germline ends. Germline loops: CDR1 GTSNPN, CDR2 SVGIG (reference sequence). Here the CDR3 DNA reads TGTGCCTGGGGGATGCTAACCTACGAGCAGTACTTC. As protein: CAWGMLTYEQYF.

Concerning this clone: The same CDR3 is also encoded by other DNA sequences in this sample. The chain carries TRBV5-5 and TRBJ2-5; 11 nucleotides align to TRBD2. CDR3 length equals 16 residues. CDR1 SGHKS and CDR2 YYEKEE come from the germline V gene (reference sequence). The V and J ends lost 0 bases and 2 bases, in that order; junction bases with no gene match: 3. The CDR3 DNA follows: TGTGCCAGCAGCTTGGCGCTAGCGGGAGGACAAGAGACCCAGTACTTC. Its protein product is CASSLALAGGQETQYF.

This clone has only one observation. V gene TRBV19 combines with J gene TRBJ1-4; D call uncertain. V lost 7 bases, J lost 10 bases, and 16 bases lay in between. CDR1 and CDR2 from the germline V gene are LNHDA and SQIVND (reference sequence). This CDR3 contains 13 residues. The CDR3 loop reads CASKQVVIGKLFF. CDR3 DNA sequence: TGTGCCAGTAAACAAGTCGTGATCGGAAAACTGTTTTTT.

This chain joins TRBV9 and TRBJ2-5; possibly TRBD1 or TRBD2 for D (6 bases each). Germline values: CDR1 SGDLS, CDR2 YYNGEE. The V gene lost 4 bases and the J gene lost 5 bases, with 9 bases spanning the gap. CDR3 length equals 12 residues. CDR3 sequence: CASSKGGETQYF. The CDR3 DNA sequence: TGTGCCAGCAGCAAAGGGGGGGAGACCCAGTACTTC. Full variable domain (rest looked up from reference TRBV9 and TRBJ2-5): DSGVTQTPKHLITATGQRVTLRCSPRSGDLSVYWYQQSLDQGLQFLIQYYNGEERAKGNILERFSAQQFPDLHSELNLSSLELGDSALYFCASSKGGETQYFGPGTRLLVL.

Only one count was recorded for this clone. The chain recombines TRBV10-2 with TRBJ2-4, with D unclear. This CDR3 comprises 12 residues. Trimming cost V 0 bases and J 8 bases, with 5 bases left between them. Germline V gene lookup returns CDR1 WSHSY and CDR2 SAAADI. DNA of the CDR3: TGCGCCAGCAGTGAGTCGGGCGACATTCAGTACTTC. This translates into CASSESGDIQYF.

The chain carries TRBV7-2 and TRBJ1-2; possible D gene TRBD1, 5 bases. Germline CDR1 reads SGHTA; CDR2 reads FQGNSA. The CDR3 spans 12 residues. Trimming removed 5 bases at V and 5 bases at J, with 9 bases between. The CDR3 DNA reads TGTGCCAGCAGCCTTCCAGGGTATGGCTACACCTTC. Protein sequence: CASSLPGYGYTF.

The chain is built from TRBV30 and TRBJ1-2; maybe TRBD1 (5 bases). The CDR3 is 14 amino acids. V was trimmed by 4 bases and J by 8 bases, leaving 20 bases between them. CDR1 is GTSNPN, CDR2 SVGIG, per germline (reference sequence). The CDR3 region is CAWTTTQGSGGYTF. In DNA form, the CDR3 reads TGTGCCTGGACTACCACCCAGGGTTCGGGGGGCTACACCTTC.

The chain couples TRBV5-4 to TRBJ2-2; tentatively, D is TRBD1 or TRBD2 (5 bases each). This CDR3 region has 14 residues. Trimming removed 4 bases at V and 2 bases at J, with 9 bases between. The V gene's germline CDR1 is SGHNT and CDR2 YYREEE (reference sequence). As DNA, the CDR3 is TGTGCCAGCAGCAGCGGACAAAACACCGGGGAGCTGTTTTTT. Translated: CASSSGQNTGELFF.

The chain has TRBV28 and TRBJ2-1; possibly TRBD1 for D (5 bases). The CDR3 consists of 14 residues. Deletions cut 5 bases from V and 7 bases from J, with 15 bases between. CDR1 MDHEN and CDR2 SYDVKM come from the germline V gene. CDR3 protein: CASSTPTVRNEQFF. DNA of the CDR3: TGTGCCAGCAGTACCCCGACAGTGAGGAATGAGCAGTTCTTC.

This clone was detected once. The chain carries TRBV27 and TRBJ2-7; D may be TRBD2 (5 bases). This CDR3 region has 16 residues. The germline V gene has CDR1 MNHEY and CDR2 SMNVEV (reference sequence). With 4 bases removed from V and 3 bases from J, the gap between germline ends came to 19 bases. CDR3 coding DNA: TGTGCCAGCAGTTACCAACTCGGAGGAGTATTCTACGAGCAGTACTTC. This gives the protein CASSYQLGGVFYEQYF.

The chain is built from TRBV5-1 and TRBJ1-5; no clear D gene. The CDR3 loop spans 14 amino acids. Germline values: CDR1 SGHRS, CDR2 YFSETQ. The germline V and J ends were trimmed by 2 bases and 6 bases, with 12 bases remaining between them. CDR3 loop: CASSFEGKGQPQHF. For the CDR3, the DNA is TGCGCCAGCAGCTTCGAGGGTAAAGGTCAGCCCCAGCATTTT.

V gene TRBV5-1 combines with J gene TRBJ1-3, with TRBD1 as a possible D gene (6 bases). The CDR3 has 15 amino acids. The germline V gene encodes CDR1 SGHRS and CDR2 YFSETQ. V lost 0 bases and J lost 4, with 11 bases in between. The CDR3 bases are TGCGCCAGCAGCTTGGCGGGGGGGCAAGGAAACACCATATATTTT. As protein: CASSLAGGQGNTIYF.

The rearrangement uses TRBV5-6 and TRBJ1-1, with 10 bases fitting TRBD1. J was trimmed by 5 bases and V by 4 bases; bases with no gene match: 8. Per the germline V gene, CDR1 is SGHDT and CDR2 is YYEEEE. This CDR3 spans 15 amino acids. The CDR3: CASSTPDRGQTEAFF. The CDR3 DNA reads TGTGCCAGCAGCACACCAGACAGGGGGCAAACTGAAGCTTTCTTT.

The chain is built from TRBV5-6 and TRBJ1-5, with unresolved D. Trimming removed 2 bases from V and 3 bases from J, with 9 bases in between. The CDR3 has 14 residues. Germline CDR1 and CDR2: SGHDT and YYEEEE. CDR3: CASSFRGTNQPQHF. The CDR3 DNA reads TGTGCCAGCAGCTTTCGAGGTACCAATCAGCCCCAGCATTTT. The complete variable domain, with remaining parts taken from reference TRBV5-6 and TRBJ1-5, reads DAGVTQSPTHLIKTRGQQVTLRCSPKSGHDTVSWYQQALGQGPQFIFQYYEEEERQRGNFPDRFSGHQFPNYSSELNVNALLLGDSALYLCASSFRGTNQPQHFGDGTRLSIL.

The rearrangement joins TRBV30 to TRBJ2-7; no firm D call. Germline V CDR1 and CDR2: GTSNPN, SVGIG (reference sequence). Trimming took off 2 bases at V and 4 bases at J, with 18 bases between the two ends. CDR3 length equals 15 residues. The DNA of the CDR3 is TGTGCCTGGAGTCCCCCGGGCCCGGTTGTATACGAGCAGTACTTC. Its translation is CAWSPPGPVVYEQYF.

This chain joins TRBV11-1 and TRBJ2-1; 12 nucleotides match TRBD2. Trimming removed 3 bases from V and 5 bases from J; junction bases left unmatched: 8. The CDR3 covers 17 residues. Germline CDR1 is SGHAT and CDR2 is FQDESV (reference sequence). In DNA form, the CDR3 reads TGTGCCAGCAGCTTCGTCCTAGCGGGAGGGCCGAACAATGAGCAGTTCTTC. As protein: CASSFVLAGGPNNEQFF.

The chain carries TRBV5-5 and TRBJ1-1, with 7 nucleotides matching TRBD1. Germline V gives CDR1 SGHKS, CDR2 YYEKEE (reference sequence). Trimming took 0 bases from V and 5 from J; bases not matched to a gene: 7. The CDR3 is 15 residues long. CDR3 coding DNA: TGTGCCAGCAGCTTGGTGCCGGGACAGATAACTGAAGCTTTCTTT. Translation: CASSLVPGQITEAFF.